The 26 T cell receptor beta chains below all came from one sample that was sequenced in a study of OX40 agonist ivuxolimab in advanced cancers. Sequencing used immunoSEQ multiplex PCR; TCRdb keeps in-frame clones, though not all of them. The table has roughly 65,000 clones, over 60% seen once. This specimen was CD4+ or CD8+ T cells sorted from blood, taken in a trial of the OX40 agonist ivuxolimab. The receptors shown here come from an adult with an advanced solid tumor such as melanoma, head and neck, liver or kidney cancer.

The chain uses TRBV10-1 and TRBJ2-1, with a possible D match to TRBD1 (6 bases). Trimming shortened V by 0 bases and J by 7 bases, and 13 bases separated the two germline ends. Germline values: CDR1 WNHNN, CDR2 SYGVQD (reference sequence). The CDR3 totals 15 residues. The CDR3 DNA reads TGCGCCAGCAGTGAGTCGAGACAGGACCTTAATGAGCAGTTCTTC. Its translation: CASSESRQDLNEQFF.

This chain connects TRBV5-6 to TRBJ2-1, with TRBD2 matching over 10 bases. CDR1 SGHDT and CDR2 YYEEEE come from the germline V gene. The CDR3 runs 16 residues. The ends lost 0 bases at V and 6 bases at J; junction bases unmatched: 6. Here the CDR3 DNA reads TGTGCCAGCAGCTTGGCAGCAGCGGGAGGGCCCAATGAGCAGTTCTTC. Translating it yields CASSLAAAGGPNEQFF.

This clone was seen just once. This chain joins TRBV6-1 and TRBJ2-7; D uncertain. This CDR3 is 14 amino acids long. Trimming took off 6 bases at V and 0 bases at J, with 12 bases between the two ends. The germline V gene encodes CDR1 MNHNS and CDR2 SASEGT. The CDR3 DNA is TGTGCCAGCAGGGCCGCCGCGAGCTCCTACGAGCAGTACTTC. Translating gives CASRAAASSYEQYF.

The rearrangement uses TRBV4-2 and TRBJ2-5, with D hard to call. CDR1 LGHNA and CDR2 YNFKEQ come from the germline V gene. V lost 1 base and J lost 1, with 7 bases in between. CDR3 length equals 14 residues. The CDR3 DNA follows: TGTGCCAGCAGCCAAGGCGGCGCCCAAGAGACCCAGTACTTC. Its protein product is CASSQGGAQETQYF.

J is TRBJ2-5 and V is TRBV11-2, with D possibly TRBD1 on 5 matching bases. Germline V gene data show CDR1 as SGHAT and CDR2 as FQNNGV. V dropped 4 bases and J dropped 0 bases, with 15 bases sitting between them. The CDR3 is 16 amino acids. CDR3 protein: CASSSQGYSYQETQYF. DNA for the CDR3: TGTGCCAGCAGCTCCCAGGGATACTCGTACCAAGAGACCCAGTACTTC.

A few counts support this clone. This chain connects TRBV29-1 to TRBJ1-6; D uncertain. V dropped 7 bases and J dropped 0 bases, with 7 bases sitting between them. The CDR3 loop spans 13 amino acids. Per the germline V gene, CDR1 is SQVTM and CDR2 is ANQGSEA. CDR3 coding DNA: TGCAGCGCCCGGGACTCCTATAATTCACCCCTCCACTTT. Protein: CSARDSYNSPLHF.

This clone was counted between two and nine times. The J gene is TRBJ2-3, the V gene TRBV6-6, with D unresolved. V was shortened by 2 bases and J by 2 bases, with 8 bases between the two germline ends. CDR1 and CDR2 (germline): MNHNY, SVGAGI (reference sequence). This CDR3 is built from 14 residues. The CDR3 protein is CASSYPVLTDTQYF. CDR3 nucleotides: TGTGCCAGCAGTTACCCCGTCCTCACAGATACGCAGTATTTT.

CDR3 loop: CATSRDKQGNQPQHF. The CDR3 DNA is TGTGCCACCAGCAGAGATAAACAGGGAAATCAGCCCCAGCATTTT. The gene calls are TRBV15 and TRBJ1-5, with D possibly matching TRBD1 (6 bases). The germline CDR1 and CDR2 sequences are LNHNV and YYDKDF (reference sequence). Trimming took 0 bases from V and 4 from J, leaving 10 bases between them. The CDR3 extends over 15 amino acids.

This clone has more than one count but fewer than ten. The CDR3 DNA is TGTGCCAGCCGACGCAGGGCTGGTGGCTACACCTTC. Translation: CASRRRAGGYTF. V gene TRBV28 combines with J gene TRBJ1-2; D possibly corresponds to TRBD1 (5 bases). The CDR3 sequence is 12 residues long. The V gene's germline CDR1 is MDHEN and CDR2 SYDVKM. V gave up 8 bases and J gave up 7 bases, with 14 bases separating them.

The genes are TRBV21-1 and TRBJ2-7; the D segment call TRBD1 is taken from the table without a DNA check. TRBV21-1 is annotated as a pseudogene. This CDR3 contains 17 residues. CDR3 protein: CASSKANTGGLFYEQYF. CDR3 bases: TGTGCCAGCAGCAAAGCCAACACAGGGGGCTTATTCTACGAGCAGTACTTC.

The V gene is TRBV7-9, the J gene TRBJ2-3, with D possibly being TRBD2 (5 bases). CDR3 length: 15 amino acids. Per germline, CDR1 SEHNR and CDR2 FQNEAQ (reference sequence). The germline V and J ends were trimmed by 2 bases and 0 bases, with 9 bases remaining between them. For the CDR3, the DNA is TGTGCCAGCAGCTTAAGAGCGGATAGCACAGATACGCAGTATTTT. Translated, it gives CASSLRADSTDTQYF.

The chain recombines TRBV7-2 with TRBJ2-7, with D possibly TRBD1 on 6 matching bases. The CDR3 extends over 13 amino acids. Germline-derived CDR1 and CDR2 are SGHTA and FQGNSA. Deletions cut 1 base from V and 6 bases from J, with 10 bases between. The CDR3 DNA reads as TGTGCCAGCAGCTTAGACAGGGTGGGCGAGCAGTACTTC. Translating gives CASSLDRVGEQYF.

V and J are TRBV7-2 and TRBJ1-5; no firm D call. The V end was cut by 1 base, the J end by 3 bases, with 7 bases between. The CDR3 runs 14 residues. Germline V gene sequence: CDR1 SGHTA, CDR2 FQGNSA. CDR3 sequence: CASSLGHFNQPQHF. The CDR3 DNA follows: TGTGCCAGCAGCTTAGGACACTTCAATCAGCCCCAGCATTTT.

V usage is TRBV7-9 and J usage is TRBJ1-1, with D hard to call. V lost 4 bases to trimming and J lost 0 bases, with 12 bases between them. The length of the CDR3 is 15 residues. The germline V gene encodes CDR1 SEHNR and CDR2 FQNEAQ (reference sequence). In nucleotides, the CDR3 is TGTGCCAGCAGCTCGTCCGGGATCATGAACACTGAAGCTTTCTTT. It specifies CASSSSGIMNTEAFF.

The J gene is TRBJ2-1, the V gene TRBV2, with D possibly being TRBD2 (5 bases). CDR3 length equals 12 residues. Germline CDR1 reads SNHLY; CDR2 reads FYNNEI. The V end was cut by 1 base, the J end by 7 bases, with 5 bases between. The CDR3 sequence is CASSEVANEQFF. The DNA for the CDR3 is TGTGCCAGCAGTGAAGTAGCGAATGAGCAGTTCTTC.

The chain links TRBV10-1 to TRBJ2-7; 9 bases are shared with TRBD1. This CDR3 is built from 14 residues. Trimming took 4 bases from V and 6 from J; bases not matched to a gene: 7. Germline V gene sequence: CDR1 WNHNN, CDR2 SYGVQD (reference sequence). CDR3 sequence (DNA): TGCGCCAGCAGTGTGACAGGGGGAGGCGGCGAGCAGTACTTC. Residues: CASSVTGGGGEQYF.

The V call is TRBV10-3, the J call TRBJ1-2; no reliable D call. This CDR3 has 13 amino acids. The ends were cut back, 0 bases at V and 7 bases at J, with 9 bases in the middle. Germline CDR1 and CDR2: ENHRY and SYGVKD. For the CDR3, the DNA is TGTGCCATCAGTGAGTCGCAGGTCCTTGGCTACACCTTC. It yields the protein CAISESQVLGYTF.

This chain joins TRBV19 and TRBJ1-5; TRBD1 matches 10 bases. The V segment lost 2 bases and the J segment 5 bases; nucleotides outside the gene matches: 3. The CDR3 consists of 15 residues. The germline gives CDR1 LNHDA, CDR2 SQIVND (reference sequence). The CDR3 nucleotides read TGTGCCAGTAGTATAAGGGGGACAGGGGATCAGCCCCAGCATTTT. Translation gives CASSIRGTGDQPQHF.

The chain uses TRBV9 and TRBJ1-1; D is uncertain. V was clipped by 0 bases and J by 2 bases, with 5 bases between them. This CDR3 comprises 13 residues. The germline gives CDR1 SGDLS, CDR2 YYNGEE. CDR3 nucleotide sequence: TGTGCCAGCAGCGTAGCTTTAAACACTGAAGCTTTCTTT. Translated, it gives CASSVALNTEAFF.

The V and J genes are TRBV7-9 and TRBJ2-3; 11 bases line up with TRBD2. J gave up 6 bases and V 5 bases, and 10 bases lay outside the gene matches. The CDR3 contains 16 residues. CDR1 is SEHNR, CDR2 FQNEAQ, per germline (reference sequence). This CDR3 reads CASSHTLAGERDTQYF. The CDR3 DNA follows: TGTGCCAGCAGCCATACACTAGCGGGGGAGAGGGATACGCAGTATTTT. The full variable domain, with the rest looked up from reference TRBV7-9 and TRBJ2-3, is DTGVSQNPRHKITKRGQNVTFRCDPISEHNRLYWYRQTLGQGPEFLTYFQNEAQLEKSRLLSDRFSAERPKGSFSTLEIQRTEQGDSAMYLCASSHTLAGERDTQYFGPGTRLTVL.

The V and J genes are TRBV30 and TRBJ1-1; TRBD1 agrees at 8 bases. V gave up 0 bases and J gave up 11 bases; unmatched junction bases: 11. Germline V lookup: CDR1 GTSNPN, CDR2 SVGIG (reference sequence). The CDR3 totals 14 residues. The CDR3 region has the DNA TGTGCCTGGAGTGTTCGGGACAGGAGCTCAGGGGCTTTCTTT. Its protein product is CAWSVRDRSSGAFF.

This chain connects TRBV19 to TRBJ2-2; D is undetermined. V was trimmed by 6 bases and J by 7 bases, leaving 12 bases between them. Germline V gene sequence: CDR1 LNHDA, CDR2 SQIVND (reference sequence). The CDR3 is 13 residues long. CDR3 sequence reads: CASRFEMGGELFF. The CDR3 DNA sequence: TGTGCCAGTAGATTTGAGATGGGCGGGGAGCTGTTTTTT.

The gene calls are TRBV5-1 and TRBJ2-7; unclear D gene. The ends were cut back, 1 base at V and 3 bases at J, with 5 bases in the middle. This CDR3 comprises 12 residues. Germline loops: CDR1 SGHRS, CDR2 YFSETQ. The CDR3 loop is CASSLTDYEQYF. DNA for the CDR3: TGCGCCAGCAGCTTGACAGACTACGAGCAGTACTTC.

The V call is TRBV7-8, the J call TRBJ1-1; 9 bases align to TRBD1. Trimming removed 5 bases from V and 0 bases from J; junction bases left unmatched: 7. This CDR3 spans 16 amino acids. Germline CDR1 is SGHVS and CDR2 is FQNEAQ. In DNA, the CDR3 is TGTGCCAGCAGCCGCGGGACAGGGCACATGAACACTGAAGCTTTCTTT. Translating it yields CASSRGTGHMNTEAFF.

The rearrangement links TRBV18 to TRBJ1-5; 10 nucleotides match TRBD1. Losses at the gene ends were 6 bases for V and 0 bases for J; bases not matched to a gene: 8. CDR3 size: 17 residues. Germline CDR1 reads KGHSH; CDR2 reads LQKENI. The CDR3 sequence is CASSLGQGGNSNQPQHF. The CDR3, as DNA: TGTGCCAGCTCCCTCGGACAGGGGGGGAATAGCAATCAGCCCCAGCATTTT.

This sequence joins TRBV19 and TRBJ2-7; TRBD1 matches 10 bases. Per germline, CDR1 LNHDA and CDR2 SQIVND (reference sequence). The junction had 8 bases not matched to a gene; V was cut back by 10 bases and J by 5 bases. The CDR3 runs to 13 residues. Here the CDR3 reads CATAGTGVHEQYF. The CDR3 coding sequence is TGTGCCACCGCCGGGACAGGGGTCCACGAGCAGTACTTC.